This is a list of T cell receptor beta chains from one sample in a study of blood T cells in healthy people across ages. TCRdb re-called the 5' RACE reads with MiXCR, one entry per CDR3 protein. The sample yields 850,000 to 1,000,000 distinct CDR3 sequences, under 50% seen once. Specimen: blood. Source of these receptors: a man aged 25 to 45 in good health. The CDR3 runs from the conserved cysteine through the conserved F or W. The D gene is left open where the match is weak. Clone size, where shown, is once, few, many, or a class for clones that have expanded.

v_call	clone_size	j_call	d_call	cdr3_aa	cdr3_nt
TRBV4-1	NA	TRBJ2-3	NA	CTSSQDGSSDTQYF	TGCACCAGCAGCCAAGATGGAAGCTCAGATACGCAGTATTTT
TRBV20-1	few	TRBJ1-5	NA	CSASSYNQPQHF	TGCAGTGCTTCATCCTACAATCAGCCCCAGCATTTT
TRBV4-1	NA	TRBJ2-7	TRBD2	CASSREAGAIYNEQYF	TGCGCCAGCAGCCGGGAAGCGGGGGCAATCTACAATGAGCAGTACTTC
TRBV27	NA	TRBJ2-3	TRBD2	CASSESGGTTDTQYF	TGTGCCAGCAGTGAGAGCGGGGGAACGACAGATACGCAGTATTTT
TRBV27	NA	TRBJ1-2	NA	CASSLSRAAYGYTF	TGTGCCAGCAGTTTATCCAGGGCAGCTTATGGCTACACCTTC
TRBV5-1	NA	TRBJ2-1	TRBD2	CASSTGGFPNEQFF	TGCGCCAGCAGTACGGGGGGGTTCCCCAATGAGCAGTTCTTC
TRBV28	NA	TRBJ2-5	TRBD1	CASSSSTGWETQYF	TGTGCCAGCAGTTCATCGACAGGGTGGGAGACCCAGTACTTC
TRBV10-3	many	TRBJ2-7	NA	CATGRGSYEQYF	TGTGCCACCGGTAGAGGATCCTACGAGCAGTACTTC
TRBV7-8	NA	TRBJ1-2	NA	CASSLTPRNYGYTF	TGTGCCAGCAGCTTAACCCCCAGGAACTATGGCTACACCTTC
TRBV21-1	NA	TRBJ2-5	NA	CASSKALGGGYQETQYF	TGTGCCAGCAGCAAAGCGCTCGGGGGAGGATACCAAGAGACCCAGTACTTC
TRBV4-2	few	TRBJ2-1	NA	CASSQEYTRGGNEQFF	TGTGCCAGCAGCCAAGAATATACGAGGGGAGGCAATGAGCAGTTCTTC
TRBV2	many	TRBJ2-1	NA	CASISGDSLSYNEQFF	TGTGCCAGCATTAGCGGGGACAGCCTTTCCTACAATGAGCAGTTCTTC
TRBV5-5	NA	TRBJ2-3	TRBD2	CASSLARGAGGARSTDTQYF	TGTGCCAGCAGCTTGGCTCGGGGAGCGGGGGGCGCACGAAGCACAGATACGCAGTATTTT
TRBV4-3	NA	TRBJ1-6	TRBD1	CASSHRGFLDNSPLHF	TGCGCCAGCAGCCACAGGGGGTTCCTGGATAATTCACCCCTCCACTTT
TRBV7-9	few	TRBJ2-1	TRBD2	CASSLGLSSGDSNEQFF	TGTGCCAGCAGCTTAGGGCTCTCTAGCGGGGATTCGAATGAGCAGTTCTTC
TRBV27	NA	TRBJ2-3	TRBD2	CASSTGLGLAGGTDTQYF	TGTGCCAGCAGTACGGGATTGGGACTAGCGGGGGGCACAGATACGCAGTATTTT